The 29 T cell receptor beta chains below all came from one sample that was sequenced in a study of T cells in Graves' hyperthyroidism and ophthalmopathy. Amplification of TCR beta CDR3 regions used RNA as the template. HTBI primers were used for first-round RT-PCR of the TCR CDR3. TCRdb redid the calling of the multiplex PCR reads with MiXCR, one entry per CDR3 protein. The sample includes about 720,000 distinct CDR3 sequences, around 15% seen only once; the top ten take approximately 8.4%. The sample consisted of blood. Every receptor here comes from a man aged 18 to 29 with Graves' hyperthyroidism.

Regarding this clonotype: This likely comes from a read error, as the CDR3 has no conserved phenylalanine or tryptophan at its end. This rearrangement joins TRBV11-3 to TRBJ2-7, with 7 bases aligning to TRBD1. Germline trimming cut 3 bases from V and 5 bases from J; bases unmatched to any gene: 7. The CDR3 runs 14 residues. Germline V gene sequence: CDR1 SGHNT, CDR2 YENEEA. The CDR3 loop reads CASSFRTGQDEQYL. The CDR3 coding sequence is TGTGCCAGCAGCTTCCGGACAGGTCAGGACGAGCAGTACCTC.

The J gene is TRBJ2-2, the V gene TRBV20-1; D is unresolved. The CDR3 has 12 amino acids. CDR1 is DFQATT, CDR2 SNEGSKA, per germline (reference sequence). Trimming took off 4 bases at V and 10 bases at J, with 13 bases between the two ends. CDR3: CSAKGNPSELFF. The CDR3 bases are TGCAGTGCTAAAGGCAACCCGTCGGAGCTGTTTTTT.

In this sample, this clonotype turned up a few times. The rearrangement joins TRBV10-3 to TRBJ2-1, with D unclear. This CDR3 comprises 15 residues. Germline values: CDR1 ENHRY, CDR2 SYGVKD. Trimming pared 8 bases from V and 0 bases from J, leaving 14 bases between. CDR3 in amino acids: CAIGEGRSSYNEQFF. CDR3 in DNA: TGTGCCATCGGAGAAGGCAGAAGCTCCTACAATGAGCAGTTCTTC.

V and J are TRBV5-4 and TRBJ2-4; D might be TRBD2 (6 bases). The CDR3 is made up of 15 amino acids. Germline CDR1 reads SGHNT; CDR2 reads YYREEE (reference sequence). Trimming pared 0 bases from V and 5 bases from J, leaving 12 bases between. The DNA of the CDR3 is TGTGCCAGCAGCTTGGGGGCCGGGAGACAAAACATTCAGTACTTC. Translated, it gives CASSLGAGRQNIQYF.

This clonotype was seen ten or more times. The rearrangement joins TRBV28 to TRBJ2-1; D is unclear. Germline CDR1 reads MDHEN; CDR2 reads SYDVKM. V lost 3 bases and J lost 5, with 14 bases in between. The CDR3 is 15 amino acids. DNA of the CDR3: TGTGCCAGCAGTTTCGGGTCGGCGGTCCACAATGAGCAGTTCTTC. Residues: CASSFGSAVHNEQFF.

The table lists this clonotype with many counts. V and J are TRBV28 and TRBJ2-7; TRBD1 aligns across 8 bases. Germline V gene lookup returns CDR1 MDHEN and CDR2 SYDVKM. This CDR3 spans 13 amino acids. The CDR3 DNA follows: TGTGTCACCAACTCCAGGGGGCTCCACGAGCAGTACTTC. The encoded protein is CVTNSRGLHEQYF.

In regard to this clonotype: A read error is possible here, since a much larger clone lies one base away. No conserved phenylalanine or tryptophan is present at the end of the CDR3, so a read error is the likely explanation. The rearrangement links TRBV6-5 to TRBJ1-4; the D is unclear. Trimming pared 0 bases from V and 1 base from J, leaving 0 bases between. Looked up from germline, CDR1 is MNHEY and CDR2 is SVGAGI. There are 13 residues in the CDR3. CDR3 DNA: TGTGCCAGCAGTTACTCAACTAATGAAAAACTGTTTCTT. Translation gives CASSYSTNEKLFL.

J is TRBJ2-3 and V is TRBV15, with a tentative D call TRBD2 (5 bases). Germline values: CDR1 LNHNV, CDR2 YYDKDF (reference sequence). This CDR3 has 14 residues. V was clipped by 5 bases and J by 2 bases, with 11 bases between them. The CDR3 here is CATSRTRTTDTQYF. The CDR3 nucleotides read TGTGCCACCAGCCGAACTAGGACCACAGATACGCAGTATTTT.

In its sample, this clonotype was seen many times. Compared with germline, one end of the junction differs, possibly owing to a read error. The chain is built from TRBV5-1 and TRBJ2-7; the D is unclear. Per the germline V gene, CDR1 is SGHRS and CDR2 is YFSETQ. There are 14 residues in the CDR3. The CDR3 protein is CASSLDPGSYEQYF. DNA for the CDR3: TGTGCCAGCAGCTTAGATCCGGGCTCCTACGAGCAGTACTTC.

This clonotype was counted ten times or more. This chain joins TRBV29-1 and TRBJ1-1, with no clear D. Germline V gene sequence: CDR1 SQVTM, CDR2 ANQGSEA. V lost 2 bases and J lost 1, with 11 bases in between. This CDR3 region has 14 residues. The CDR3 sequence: CSVEHLQTNTEAFF. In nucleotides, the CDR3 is TGCAGCGTTGAACATTTGCAGACGAACACTGAAGCTTTCTTT.

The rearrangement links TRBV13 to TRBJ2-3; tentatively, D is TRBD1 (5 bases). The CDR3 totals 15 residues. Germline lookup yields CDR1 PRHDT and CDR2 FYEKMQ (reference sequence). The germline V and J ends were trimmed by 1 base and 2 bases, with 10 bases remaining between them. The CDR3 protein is CASSLVQGPTDTQYF. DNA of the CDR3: TGTGCCAGCAGCTTAGTCCAGGGCCCCACAGATACGCAGTATTTT. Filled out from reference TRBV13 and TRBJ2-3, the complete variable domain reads AAGVIQSPRHLIKEKRETATLKCYPIPRHDTVYWYQQGPGQDPQFLISFYEKMQSDKGSIPDRFSAQQFSDYHSELNMSSLELGDSALYFCASSLVQGPTDTQYFGPGTRLTVL.

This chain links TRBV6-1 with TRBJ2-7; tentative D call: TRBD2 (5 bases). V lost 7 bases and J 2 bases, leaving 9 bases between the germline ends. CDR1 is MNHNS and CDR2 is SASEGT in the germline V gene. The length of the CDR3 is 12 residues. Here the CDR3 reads CASNPGTYEQYF. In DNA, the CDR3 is TGTGCCAGCAACCCGGGGACCTACGAGCAGTACTTC.

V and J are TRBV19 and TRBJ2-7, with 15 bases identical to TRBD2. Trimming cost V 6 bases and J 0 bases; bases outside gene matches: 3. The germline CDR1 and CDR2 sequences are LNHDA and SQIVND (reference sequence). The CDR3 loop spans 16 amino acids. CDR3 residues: CASSGTSGGFSYEQYF. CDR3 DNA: TGTGCCAGTAGCGGGACTAGCGGGGGGTTCTCCTACGAGCAGTACTTC.

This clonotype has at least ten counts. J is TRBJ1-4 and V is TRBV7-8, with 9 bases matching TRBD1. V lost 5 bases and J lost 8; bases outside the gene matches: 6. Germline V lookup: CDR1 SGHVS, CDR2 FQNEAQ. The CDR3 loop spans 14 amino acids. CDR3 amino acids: CASSGQGYREKLFF. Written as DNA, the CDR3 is TGTGCCAGCAGCGGACAGGGGTATCGAGAAAAACTGTTTTTT.

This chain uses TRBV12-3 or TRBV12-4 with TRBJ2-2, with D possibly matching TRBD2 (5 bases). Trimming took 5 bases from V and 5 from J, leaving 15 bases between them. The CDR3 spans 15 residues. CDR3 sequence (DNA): TGTGCCAGCAGTCCCCGCCGGGGTCAAACCGGGGAGCTGTTTTTT. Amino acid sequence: CASSPRRGQTGELFF.

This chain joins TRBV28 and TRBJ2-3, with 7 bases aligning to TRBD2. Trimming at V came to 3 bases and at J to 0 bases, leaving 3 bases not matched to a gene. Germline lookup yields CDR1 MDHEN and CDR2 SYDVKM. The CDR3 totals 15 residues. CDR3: CASSFFSGSTDTQYF. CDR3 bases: TGTGCCAGCAGTTTCTTTAGCGGGAGCACAGATACGCAGTATTTT. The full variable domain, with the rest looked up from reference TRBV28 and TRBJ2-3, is DVKVTQSSRYLVKRTGEKVFLECVQDMDHENMFWYRQDPGLGLRLIYFSYDVKMKEKGDIPEGYSVSREKKERFSLILESASTNQTSMYLCASSFFSGSTDTQYFGPGTRLTVL.

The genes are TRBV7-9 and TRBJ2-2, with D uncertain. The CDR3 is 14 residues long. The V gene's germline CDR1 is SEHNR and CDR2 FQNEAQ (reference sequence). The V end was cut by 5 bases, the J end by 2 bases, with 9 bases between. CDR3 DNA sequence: TGTGCCAGCAGCCCGCTTCTTAACACCGGGGAGCTGTTTTTT. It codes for CASSPLLNTGELFF.

The CDR3 is CASSQEALYAEAFF. CDR3 nucleotide sequence: TGCGCCAGCAGCCAAGAGGCCCTCTACGCTGAAGCTTTCTTT. The chain combines TRBV4-3 with TRBJ1-1; D gene unclear. Trimming removed 0 bases at V and 6 bases at J, with 11 bases between. The CDR3 is 14 amino acids. Germline CDR1 reads LGHNA; CDR2 reads YSLEER.

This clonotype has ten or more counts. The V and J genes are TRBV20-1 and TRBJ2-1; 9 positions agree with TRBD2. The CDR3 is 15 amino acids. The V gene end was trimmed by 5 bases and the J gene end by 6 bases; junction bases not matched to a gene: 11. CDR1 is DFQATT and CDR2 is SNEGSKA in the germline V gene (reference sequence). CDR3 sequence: CSAVPNSGSFNEQFF. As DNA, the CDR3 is TGCAGTGCTGTGCCCAATAGCGGGAGTTTCAATGAGCAGTTCTTC.

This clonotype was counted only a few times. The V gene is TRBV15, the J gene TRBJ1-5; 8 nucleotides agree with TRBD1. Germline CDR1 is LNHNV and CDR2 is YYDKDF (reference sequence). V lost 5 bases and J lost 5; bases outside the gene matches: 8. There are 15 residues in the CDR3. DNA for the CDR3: TGTGCCACCAGCGGACAGACAGGGGCTGATCAGCCCCAGCATTTT. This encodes CATSGQTGADQPQHF.

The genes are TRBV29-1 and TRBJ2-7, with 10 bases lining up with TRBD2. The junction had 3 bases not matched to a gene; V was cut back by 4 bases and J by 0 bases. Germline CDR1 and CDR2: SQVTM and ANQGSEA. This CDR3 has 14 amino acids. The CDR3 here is CSVALAGSSYEQYF. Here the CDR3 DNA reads TGCAGCGTTGCACTAGCGGGAAGCTCCTACGAGCAGTACTTC.

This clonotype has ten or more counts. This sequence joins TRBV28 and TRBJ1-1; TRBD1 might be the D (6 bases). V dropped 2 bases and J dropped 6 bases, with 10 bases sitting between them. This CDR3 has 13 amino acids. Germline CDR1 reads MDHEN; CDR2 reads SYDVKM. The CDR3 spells CASSLNRAAEAFF. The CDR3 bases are TGTGCCAGCAGTTTAAACAGGGCCGCTGAAGCTTTCTTT.

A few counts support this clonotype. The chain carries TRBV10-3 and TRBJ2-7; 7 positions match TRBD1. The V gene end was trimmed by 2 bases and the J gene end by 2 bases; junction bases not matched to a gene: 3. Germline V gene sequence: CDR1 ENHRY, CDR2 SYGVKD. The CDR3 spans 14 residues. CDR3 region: CAISEPGQTYEQYF. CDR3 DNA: TGTGCCATCAGTGAGCCGGGACAGACCTACGAGCAGTACTTC.

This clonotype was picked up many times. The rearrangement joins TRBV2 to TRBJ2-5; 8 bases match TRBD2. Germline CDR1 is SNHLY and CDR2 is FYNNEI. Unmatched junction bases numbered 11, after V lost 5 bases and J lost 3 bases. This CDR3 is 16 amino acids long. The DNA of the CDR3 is TGTGCCAGCAGTCCCCGTGGTAGCGGGATAGAAGAGACCCAGTACTTC. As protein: CASSPRGSGIEETQYF.

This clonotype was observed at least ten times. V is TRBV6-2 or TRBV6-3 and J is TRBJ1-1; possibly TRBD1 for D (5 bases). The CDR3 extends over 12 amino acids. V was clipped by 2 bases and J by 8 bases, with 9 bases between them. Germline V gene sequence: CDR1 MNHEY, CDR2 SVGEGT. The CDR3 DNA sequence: TGTGCCAGCAGTTACGAGGGGTGGGAAGCTTTCTTT. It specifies CASSYEGWEAFF.

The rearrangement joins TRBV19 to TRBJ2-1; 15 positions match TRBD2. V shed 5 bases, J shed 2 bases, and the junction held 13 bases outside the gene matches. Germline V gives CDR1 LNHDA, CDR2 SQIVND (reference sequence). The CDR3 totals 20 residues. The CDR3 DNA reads TGTGCCAGTAGTGGTGGACTAGCGGGAGGGTTGAGACTCCCCTACAATGAGCAGTTCTTC. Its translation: CASSGGLAGGLRLPYNEQFF.

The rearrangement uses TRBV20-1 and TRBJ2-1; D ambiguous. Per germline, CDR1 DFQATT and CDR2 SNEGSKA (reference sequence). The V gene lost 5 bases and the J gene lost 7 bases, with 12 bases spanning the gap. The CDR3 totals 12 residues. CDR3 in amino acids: CSAPPDGNEQFF. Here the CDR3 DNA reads TGCAGTGCTCCCCCGGACGGGAATGAGCAGTTCTTC.

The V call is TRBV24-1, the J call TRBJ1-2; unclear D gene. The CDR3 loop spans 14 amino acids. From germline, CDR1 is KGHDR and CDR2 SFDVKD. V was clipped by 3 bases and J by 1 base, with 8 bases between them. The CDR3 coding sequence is TGTGCCACCAGTGATCCTGACGGTAACTATGGCTACACCTTC. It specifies CATSDPDGNYGYTF.

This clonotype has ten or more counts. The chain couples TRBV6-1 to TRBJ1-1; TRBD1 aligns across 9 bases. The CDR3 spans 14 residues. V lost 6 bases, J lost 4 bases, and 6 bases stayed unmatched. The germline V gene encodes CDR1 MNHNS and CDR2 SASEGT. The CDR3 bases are TGTGCCAGCAGAAGACAGGGGGTGGGCACTGAAGCTTTCTTT. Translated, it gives CASRRQGVGTEAFF.